Listed here are 16 T cell receptor beta chains from one sample, sequenced in a study of T cells in Graves' hyperthyroidism and ophthalmopathy. Template material for amplifying TCR beta CDR3 regions consisted of RNA transcripts. Researchers ran a first-round RT-PCR on the TCR CDR3 using the HTBI primer set. From the multiplex PCR reads, TCRdb called clonotypes with MiXCR, one entry per CDR3 protein. Among a few hundred thousand distinct CDR3 sequences listed, 40% to 55% were seen once. The sequencing sample was made of peripheral blood or thyroid tissue (not recorded which). Source of these receptors: a woman aged 18-29 years with Graves' hyperthyroidism.

The chain couples TRBV9 to TRBJ2-3, with D perhaps TRBD1 (6 bases). The CDR3 covers 15 residues. The V end was cut by 0 bases, the J end by 0 bases, with 8 bases between. Germline loops: CDR1 SGDLS, CDR2 YYNGEE. CDR3 region: CASSVGTDSTDTQYF. Written as DNA, the CDR3 is TGTGCCAGCAGCGTAGGGACAGATAGCACAGATACGCAGTATTTT.

This clonotype has at least ten counts. The V gene is TRBV20-1, the J gene TRBJ2-7; D not certain. CDR1 and CDR2 (germline): DFQATT, SNEGSKA (reference sequence). The V gene lost 5 bases and the J gene lost 0 bases, with 20 bases spanning the gap. The CDR3 is 16 amino acids. The DNA of the CDR3 is TGCAGTGCTCCCCCCACCACGGCGAAAGACTCCTACGAGCAGTACTTC. Translation gives CSAPPTTAKDSYEQYF.

The table lists this clonotype with many counts. V is TRBV10-3 and J is TRBJ1-2, with 7 positions matching TRBD1. Germline V lookup: CDR1 ENHRY, CDR2 SYGVKD. This CDR3 has 14 residues. After removal of 3 bases from V and 3 bases from J, the junction contained 4 bases not matched to a gene. As DNA, the CDR3 is TGTGCCATCAGTGAAAACAGGGGATACTATGGCTACACCTTC. Translation: CAISENRGYYGYTF.

To note about this clonotype: Just one base apart from a much larger clone, this may be a read error. DNA of the CDR3: TGTGCCAGCAGTGGTACAGGGACTGGAAATTTACCCCTCCACTTT. This gives the protein CASSGTGTGNLPLHF. V is TRBV27 and J is TRBJ1-6; D is perhaps TRBD1 (6 bases). The CDR3 covers 15 residues. Looked up from germline, CDR1 is MNHEY and CDR2 is SMNVEV (reference sequence).

Ten or more counts support this clonotype. The genes are TRBV20-1 and TRBJ2-7; D is perhaps TRBD2 (7 bases). Per germline, CDR1 DFQATT and CDR2 SNEGSKA (reference sequence). CDR3 length: 16 residues. Trimming shortened V by 2 bases and J by 4 bases, and 21 bases separated the two germline ends. In nucleotides, the CDR3 is TGCAGTGCTAGAAGGGAGGGCAGGGGCCACCCGTACGAGCAGTACTTC. Translating it yields CSARREGRGHPYEQYF.

This clonotype was recorded at least ten times. The V gene is TRBV29-1, the J gene TRBJ1-2; no clear D. The CDR3 totals 12 residues. V lost 3 bases, J lost 3 bases, and 8 bases lay in between. The germline V gene has CDR1 SQVTM and CDR2 ANQGSEA. The CDR3 region is CSVESRDYGYTF. The DNA for the CDR3 is TGCAGCGTTGAGTCTAGGGACTATGGCTACACCTTC. The full variable domain, completed using reference TRBV29-1 and TRBJ1-2, is SAVISQKPSRDICQRGTSLTIQCQVDSQVTMMFWYRQQPGQSLTLIATANQGSEATYESGFVIDKFPISRPNLTFSTLTVSNMSPEDSSIYLCSVESRDYGYTFGSGTRLTVV.

V usage is TRBV12-3 or TRBV12-4 and J usage is TRBJ1-4; D unclear. V was pared by 6 bases and J by 10 bases, with 12 bases between. The CDR3 length is 12 residues. CDR3 sequence: CASSFMGRKLFF. The CDR3 DNA sequence: TGTGCCAGCAGCTTCATGGGCAGAAAACTGTTTTTT.

This chain uses TRBV4-2 with TRBJ2-3; TRBD1 is a possible D gene (6 bases). CDR3 length: 17 amino acids. V dropped 0 bases and J dropped 4 bases, with 17 bases sitting between them. Germline CDR1 and CDR2: LGHNA and YNFKEQ. The CDR3 reads CASSQDRPGETADTQYF. CDR3 DNA: TGTGCCAGCAGCCAAGACAGGCCAGGGGAAACAGCAGATACGCAGTATTTT.

Of note for this clonotype: Here the CDR3 omits its conserved ending phenylalanine or tryptophan, so a read error is the likely source. The limits of the CDR3 on the DNA are not certain, so only TCRdb's listed CDR3 is given. The gene calls are TRBV7-3 and TRBJ1-3; the listed D gene, TRBD1, was not tested against the DNA. Germline assignment: CDR1 SGHTA and CDR2 FQGTGA. The CDR3 contains 10 residues when both ends are counted. CDR3 amino acids: CASSSRQGST.

The rearrangement uses TRBV10-3 and TRBJ1-4, with TRBD1 matching 8 bases. The CDR3 totals 13 residues. V shed 7 bases, J shed 8 bases, and the junction held 6 bases outside the gene matches. Per germline, CDR1 ENHRY and CDR2 SYGVKD. CDR3 sequence reads: CAIKLDRDEKLFF. The CDR3 DNA reads TGTGCCATCAAACTGGACAGGGACGAAAAACTGTTTTTT.

At least ten counts were recorded for this clonotype. The rearrangement joins TRBV5-6 to TRBJ2-7; 7 positions agree with TRBD1. The junction had 3 bases not matched to a gene; V was cut back by 4 bases and J by 2 bases. In germline, CDR1 is SGHDT, CDR2 YYEEEE. CDR3 length: 13 amino acids. The CDR3 sequence is CASSGTGAYEQYF. The CDR3 nucleotides read TGTGCCAGCAGCGGAACAGGGGCCTACGAGCAGTACTTC. The whole variable domain, remainder taken from reference TRBV5-6 and TRBJ2-7, is DAGVTQSPTHLIKTRGQQVTLRCSPKSGHDTVSWYQQALGQGPQFIFQYYEEEERQRGNFPDRFSGHQFPNYSSELNVNALLLGDSALYLCASSGTGAYEQYFGPGTRLTVT.

In this sample, this clonotype turned up a few times. V gene TRBV6-1 combines with J gene TRBJ1-6, with D perhaps TRBD1 (5 bases). In germline, CDR1 is MNHNS, CDR2 SASEGT. V was cut by 6 bases and J by 6 bases, with 12 bases left in between. The CDR3 covers 14 residues. The CDR3 protein is CASRPTGFNSPLHF. In nucleotides, the CDR3 is TGTGCCAGCAGGCCTACAGGTTTTAATTCACCCCTCCACTTT.

Remarks on this clonotype: A much larger clone differs by one base, so this may be a read error. V gene TRBV5-1 combines with J gene TRBJ1-1, with D hard to call. Trimming removed 4 bases at V and 4 bases at J, with 14 bases between. The germline V gene encodes CDR1 SGHRS and CDR2 YFSETQ. The CDR3 sequence is 14 residues long. In DNA form, the CDR3 reads TGCGCCAGCAGCCGGAGCGGCTCGAGCACTGAAGCTTTCTTT. Translation gives CASSRSGSSTEAFF. Variable domain in full (rest from reference TRBV5-1 and TRBJ1-1): KAGVTQTPRYLIKTRGQQVTLSCSPISGHRSVSWYQQTPGQGLQFLFEYFSETQRNKGNFPGRFSGRQFSNSRSEMNVSTLELGDSALYLCASSRSGSSTEAFFGQGTRLTVV.

The chain joins TRBV2 to TRBJ1-4; 8 bases align to TRBD1. Per germline, CDR1 SNHLY and CDR2 FYNNEI. The V gene end was trimmed by 6 bases and the J gene end by 7 bases; junction bases not matched to a gene: 1. This CDR3 has 12 amino acids. CDR3 sequence (DNA): TGTGCCAGCAGGGACAGGGCTGAAAAACTGTTTTTT. Translated: CASRDRAEKLFF.

In this sample, this clonotype turned up many times. This chain connects TRBV7-3 to TRBJ2-2, with D possibly called TRBD1 or TRBD2 (5 bases each). The CDR3 runs 14 residues. Germline V gene sequence: CDR1 SGHTA, CDR2 FQGTGA. V shed 5 bases and J shed 4 bases, with 11 bases lying between them. The chain's CDR3 is CASSPPGPTGELFF. CDR3 nucleotide sequence: TGTGCCAGCAGCCCTCCGGGACCCACCGGGGAGCTGTTTTTT. Combining the CDR3 with reference TRBV7-3 and TRBJ2-2 gives the whole variable domain GAGVSQTPSNKVTEKGKYVELRCDPISGHTALYWYRQSLGQGPEFLIYFQGTGAADDSGLPNDRFFAVRPEGSVSTLKIQRTERGDSAVYLCASSPPGPTGELFFGEGSRLTVL.

This clonotype appeared a few times. The V and J genes are TRBV7-2 and TRBJ2-1; 7 bases align to TRBD1. CDR1 is SGHTA and CDR2 is FQGNSA in the germline V gene. The CDR3 runs to 12 residues. Trimming at V came to 5 bases and at J to 9 bases, leaving 4 bases not matched to a gene. CDR3 residues: CASSLRQGEQFF. The CDR3 DNA reads as TGTGCCAGCAGCCTAAGACAGGGTGAGCAGTTCTTC.